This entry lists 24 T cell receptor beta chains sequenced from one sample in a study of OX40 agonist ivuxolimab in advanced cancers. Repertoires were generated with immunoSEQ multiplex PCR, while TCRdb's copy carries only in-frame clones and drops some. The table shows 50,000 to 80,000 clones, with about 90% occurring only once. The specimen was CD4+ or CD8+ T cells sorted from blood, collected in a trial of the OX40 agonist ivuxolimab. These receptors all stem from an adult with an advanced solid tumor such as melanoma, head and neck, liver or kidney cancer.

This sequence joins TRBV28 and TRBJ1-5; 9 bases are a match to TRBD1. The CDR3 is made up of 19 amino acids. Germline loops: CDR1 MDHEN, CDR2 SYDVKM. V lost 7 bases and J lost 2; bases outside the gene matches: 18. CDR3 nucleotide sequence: TGTGCCAGCACCTCTTGGGGGACAGGGTCGGAGGGTGGCAATCAGCCCCAGCATTTT. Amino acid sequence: CASTSWGTGSEGGNQPQHF.

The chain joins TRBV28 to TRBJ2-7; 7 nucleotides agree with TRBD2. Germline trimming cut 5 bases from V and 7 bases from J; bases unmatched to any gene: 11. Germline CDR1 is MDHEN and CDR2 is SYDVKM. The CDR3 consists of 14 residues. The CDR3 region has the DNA TGTGCCAGCAGTCCCCGGACTAGAGCGAATGAGCAGTACTTC. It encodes CASSPRTRANEQYF.

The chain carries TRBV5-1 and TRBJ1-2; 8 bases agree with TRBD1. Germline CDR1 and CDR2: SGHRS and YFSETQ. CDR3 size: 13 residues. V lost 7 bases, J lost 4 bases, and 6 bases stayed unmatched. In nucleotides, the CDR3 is TGCGCCAGCGGGGTCGGGACAGGCTATGGCTACACCTTC. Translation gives CASGVGTGYGYTF.

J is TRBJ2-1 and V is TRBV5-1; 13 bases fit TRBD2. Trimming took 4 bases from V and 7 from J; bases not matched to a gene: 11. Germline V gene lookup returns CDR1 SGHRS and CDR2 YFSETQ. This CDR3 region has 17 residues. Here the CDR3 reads CASSVTGLAGPLNEQFF. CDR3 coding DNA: TGCGCCAGCAGCGTTACGGGACTAGCGGGACCCTTAAATGAGCAGTTCTTC. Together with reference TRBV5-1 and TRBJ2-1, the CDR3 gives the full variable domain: KAGVTQTPRYLIKTRGQQVTLSCSPISGHRSVSWYQQTPGQGLQFLFEYFSETQRNKGNFPGRFSGRQFSNSRSEMNVSTLELGDSALYLCASSVTGLAGPLNEQFFGPGTRLTVL.

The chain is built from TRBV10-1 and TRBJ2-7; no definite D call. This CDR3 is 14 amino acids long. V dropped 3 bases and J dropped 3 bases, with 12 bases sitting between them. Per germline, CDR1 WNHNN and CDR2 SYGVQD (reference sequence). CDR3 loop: CASSESGSYYEQYF. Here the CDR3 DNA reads TGCGCCAGCAGTGAATCGGGCAGCTACTACGAGCAGTACTTC.

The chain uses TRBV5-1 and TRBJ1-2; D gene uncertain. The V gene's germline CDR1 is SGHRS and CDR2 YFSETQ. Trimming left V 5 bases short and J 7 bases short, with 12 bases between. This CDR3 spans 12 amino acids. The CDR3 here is CASSQDVRGYTF. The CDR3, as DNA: TGCGCCAGCAGTCAGGATGTGCGTGGCTACACCTTC.

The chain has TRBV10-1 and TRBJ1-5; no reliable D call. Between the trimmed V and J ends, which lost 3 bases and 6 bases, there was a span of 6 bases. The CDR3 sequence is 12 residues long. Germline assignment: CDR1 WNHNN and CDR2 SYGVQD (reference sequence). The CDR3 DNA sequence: TGCGCCAGCAGTGATTGGGGTCAGCCCCAGCATTTT. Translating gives CASSDWGQPQHF.

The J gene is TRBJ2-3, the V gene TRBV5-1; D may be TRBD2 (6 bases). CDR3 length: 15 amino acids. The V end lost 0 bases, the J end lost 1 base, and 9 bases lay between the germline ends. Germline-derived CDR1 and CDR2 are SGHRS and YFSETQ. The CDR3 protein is CASSLEQRGTDTQYF. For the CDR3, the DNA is TGCGCCAGCAGCTTGGAGCAGCGGGGCACAGATACGCAGTATTTT.

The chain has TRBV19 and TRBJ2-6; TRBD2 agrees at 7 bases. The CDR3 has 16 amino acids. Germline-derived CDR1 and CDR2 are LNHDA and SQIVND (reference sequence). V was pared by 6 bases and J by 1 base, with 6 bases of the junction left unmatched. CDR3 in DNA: TGTGCCAGTAGCCAACTGGGGGGGTCTGGGGCCAACGTCCTGACTTTC. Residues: CASSQLGGSGANVLTF.

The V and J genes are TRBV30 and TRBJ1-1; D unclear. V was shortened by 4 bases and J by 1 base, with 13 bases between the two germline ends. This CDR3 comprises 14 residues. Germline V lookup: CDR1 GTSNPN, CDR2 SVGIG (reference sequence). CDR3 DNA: TGTGCCTGGAATAATGCCGCCTGGAACACTGAAGCTTTCTTT. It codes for CAWNNAAWNTEAFF.

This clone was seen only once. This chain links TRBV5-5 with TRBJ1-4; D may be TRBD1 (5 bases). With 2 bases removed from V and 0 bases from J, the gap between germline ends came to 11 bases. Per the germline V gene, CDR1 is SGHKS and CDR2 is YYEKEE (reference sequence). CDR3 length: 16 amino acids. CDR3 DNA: TGTGCCAGCAGCTTAGGGGCCGGGTCAACTAATGAAAAACTGTTTTTT. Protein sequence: CASSLGAGSTNEKLFF.

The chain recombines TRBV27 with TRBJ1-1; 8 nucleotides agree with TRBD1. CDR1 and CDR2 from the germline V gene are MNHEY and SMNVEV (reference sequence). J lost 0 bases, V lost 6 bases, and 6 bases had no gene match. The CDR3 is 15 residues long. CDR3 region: CASRRTGIMNTEAFF. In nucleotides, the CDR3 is TGTGCCAGCAGACGGACAGGGATCATGAACACTGAAGCTTTCTTT.

The CDR3 DNA is TGTGCCAGCGGGAGTGGGTTCTACGAGCAGTACTTC. It translates to CASGSGFYEQYF. The rearrangement joins TRBV11-2 to TRBJ2-7; D is perhaps TRBD2 (5 bases). V was trimmed by 8 bases and J by 3 bases, leaving 11 bases between them. Germline-derived CDR1 and CDR2 are SGHAT and FQNNGV. The CDR3 runs 12 residues.

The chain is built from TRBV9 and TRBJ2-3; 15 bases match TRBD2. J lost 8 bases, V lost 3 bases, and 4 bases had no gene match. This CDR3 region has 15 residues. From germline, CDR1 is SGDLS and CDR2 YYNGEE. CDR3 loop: CASSGTSGRAGTQYF. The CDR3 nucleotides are TGTGCCAGCAGCGGGACTAGCGGGAGGGCCGGTACGCAGTATTTT.

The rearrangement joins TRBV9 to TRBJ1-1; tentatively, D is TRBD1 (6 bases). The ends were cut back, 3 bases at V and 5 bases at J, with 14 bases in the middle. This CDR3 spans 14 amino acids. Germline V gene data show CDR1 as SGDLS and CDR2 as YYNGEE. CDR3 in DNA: TGTGCCAGCAGCGCGGACAGTCTCTTGACTGAAGCTTTCTTT. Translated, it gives CASSADSLLTEAFF.

DNA for the CDR3: TGCAGCGGCGAACATCTCAGCCACTCCTACAATGAGCAGTTCTTC. It specifies CSGEHLSHSYNEQFF. V gene TRBV29-1 combines with J gene TRBJ2-1; D is unresolved. Germline CDR1 is SQVTM and CDR2 is ANQGSEA. Trimming pared 7 bases from V and 0 bases from J, leaving 16 bases between. The CDR3 spans 15 residues.

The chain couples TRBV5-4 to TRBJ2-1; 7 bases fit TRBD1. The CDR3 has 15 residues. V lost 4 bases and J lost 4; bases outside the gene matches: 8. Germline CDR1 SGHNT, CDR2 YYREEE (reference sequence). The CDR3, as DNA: TGTGCCAGCAGCCTAGACAGGGCCGCTTACAATGAGCAGTTCTTC. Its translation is CASSLDRAAYNEQFF.

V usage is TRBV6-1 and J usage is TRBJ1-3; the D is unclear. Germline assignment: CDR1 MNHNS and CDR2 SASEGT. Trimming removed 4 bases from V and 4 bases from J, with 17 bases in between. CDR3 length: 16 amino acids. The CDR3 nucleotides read TGTGCCAGCAGTGCTGTAGGCAGCCCGTTAGGAAACACCATATATTTT. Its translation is CASSAVGSPLGNTIYF.

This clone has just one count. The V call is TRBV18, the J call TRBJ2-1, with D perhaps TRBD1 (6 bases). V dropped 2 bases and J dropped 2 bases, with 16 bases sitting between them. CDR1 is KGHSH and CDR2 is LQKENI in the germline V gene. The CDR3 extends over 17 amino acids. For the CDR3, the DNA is TGTGCCAGCTCACCATGGGGGTCACAGGGTACCTACAATGAGCAGTTCTTC. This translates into CASSPWGSQGTYNEQFF.

As DNA, the CDR3 is TGTGCCAGCAGCTCGGAAGGACTAGCGGGAGCCGGAGGGGGGAGGAACGAGCAGTACTTC. Its protein is CASSSEGLAGAGGGRNEQYF. The chain is built from TRBV5-5 and TRBJ2-7; 13 nucleotides align to TRBD2. This CDR3 is built from 20 residues. Germline V CDR1 and CDR2: SGHKS, YYEKEE (reference sequence). The trim removed 3 bases at V and 5 bases at J, leaving 20 bases unmatched. The variable domain in full, completed from reference TRBV5-5 and TRBJ2-7, reads DAGVTQSPTHLIKTRGQQVTLRCSPISGHKSVSWYQQVLGQGPQFIFQYYEKEERGRGNFPDRFSARQFPNYSSELNVNALLLGDSALYLCASSSEGLAGAGGGRNEQYFGPGTRLTVT.

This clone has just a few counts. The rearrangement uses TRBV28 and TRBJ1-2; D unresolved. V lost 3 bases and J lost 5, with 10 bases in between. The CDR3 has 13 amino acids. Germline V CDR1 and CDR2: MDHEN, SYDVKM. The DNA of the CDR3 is TGTGCCAGCAGTTTCCTCGTTGGATATGGCTACACCTTC. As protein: CASSFLVGYGYTF.

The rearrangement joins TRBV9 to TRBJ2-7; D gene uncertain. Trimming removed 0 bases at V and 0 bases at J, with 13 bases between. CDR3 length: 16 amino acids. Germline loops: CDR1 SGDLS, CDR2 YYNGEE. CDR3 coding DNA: TGTGCCAGCAGCGTAGGGTGGGCGCCTGCCTCCTACGAGCAGTACTTC. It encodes CASSVGWAPASYEQYF.

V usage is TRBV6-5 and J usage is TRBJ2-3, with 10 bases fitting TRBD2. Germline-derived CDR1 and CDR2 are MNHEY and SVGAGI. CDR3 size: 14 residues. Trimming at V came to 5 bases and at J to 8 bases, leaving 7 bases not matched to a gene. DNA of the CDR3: TGTGCCAGCAGTCCTGGACTAGCGGTTTCTACGCAGTATTTT. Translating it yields CASSPGLAVSTQYF.

DNA for the CDR3: TGTGCCACCAGCGGCCTGGGACAGGGCTATGGAAACACCATATATTTT. The encoded protein is CATSGLGQGYGNTIYF. V usage is TRBV15 and J usage is TRBJ1-3, with 9 nucleotides matching TRBD1. Germline CDR1 reads LNHNV; CDR2 reads YYDKDF (reference sequence). There are 16 residues in the CDR3. The V and J ends lost 5 bases and 3 bases, in that order; junction bases with no gene match: 8.